The next 9 T cell receptor beta chains were all read from a single sample in a study of post-analysis software for immune sequencing data. Points from the study as a whole: Patients used about five TRBV segments, including TRBV5-6, TRBV5-1 and TRBV20-1, more often than controls.

Unique molecular identifiers were present in the TCR beta cDNA libraries. From the PCR reads, TCRdb called clonotypes with MiXCR, one entry per CDR3 protein. The sample has about 820,000 distinct CDR3 sequences; under 70% are singletons. The antigens these receptors bind are not known. Material for sequencing was blood. All receptors derive from a girl aged 10 to 17 with multiple sclerosis.

The genes are TRBV20-1 and TRBJ1-2; 9 bases agree with TRBD1. Germline V lookup: CDR1 DFQATT, CDR2 SNEGSKA (reference sequence). This CDR3 is built from 14 residues. V trimming: 1 base; J trimming: 7 bases; junction bases outside the gene matches: 7. The CDR3 loop is CSARAEGTGSGYTF. In DNA, the CDR3 is TGCAGTGCTAGAGCCGAGGGGACAGGGAGTGGCTACACCTTC.

V is TRBV20-1 and J is TRBJ1-5; unclear D gene. Looked up from germline, CDR1 is DFQATT and CDR2 is SNEGSKA (reference sequence). The length of the CDR3 is 15 residues. Trimming took 0 bases from V and 0 from J, leaving 9 bases between them. The CDR3 DNA reads TGCAGTGCTAGAGATCTAACAAATAGCAATCAGCCCCAGCATTTT. Its translation: CSARDLTNSNQPQHF.

The chain uses TRBV15 and TRBJ2-7, with D tentatively TRBD2 (6 bases). Trimming left V 8 bases short and J 0 bases short, with 8 bases between. The germline V gene encodes CDR1 LNHNV and CDR2 YYDKDF (reference sequence). The CDR3 is 12 residues long. CDR3 amino acids: CATSGLSYEQYF. The CDR3 region has the DNA TGTGCCACCTCGGGACTCTCCTACGAGCAGTACTTC.

This chain uses TRBV5-1 with TRBJ1-2; no clear D. Germline CDR1 and CDR2: SGHRS and YFSETQ. Trimming left V 0 bases short and J 4 bases short, with 7 bases between. CDR3 length: 13 amino acids. In DNA, the CDR3 is TGCGCCAGCAGCTTGGGGAAGGGCTATGGCTACACCTTC. The encoded protein is CASSLGKGYGYTF.

V gene TRBV5-6 combines with J gene TRBJ2-5, with 10 bases identical to TRBD2. The CDR3 is 17 amino acids. Germline V gives CDR1 SGHDT, CDR2 YYEEEE. The V segment lost 3 bases and the J segment 4 bases; nucleotides outside the gene matches: 12. The CDR3 loop reads CASSSLGLAGVRETQYF. The CDR3 DNA sequence: TGTGCCAGCAGCTCCCTCGGCCTAGCGGGAGTCCGAGAGACCCAGTACTTC.

The chain employs TRBV15 and TRBJ2-7, with 10 bases aligning to TRBD1. The CDR3 totals 18 residues. V lost 5 bases, J lost 4 bases, and 17 bases stayed unmatched. The germline V gene has CDR1 LNHNV and CDR2 YYDKDF (reference sequence). Here the CDR3 reads CATSDRSPGQGRLYEQYF. The CDR3 bases are TGTGCCACCAGCGATAGGAGCCCGGGACAGGGGCGACTATACGAGCAGTACTTC.

The V call is TRBV7-7, the J call TRBJ1-5; the D is unclear. Germline V gives CDR1 SSHAT, CDR2 FNYEAQ (reference sequence). Trimming removed 1 base from V and 0 bases from J, with 7 bases in between. The CDR3 loop spans 15 amino acids. The CDR3 reads CASSLEKGSNQPQHF. CDR3 sequence (DNA): TGTGCCAGCAGCTTAGAAAAGGGTAGCAATCAGCCCCAGCATTTT. Based on the CDR3 plus reference TRBV7-7 and TRBJ1-5, the full variable domain is GAGVSQSPRYKVTKRGQDVTLRCDPISSHATLYWYQQALGQGPEFLTYFNYEAQPDKSGLPSDRFSAERPEGSISTLTIQRTEQRDSAMYRCASSLEKGSNQPQHFGDGTRLSIL.

The chain carries TRBV29-1 and TRBJ1-2; TRBD1 matches at 7 bases. Germline loops: CDR1 SQVTM, CDR2 ANQGSEA. V lost 2 bases to trimming and J lost 5 bases; unmatched junction nucleotides: 14. The CDR3 sequence is 16 residues long. The CDR3 protein is CSVESVGQVLGYGYTF. Here the CDR3 DNA reads TGCAGCGTTGAATCCGTCGGACAGGTGTTAGGTTATGGCTACACCTTC.

This clonotype was seen more than once but under ten times. The gene calls are TRBV28 and TRBJ1-2; D is undetermined. This CDR3 has 12 amino acids. Trimming shortened V by 3 bases and J by 7 bases, and 9 bases separated the two germline ends. CDR1 MDHEN and CDR2 SYDVKM come from the germline V gene. This CDR3 reads CASSFEGIGYTF. The CDR3 bases are TGTGCCAGCAGTTTTGAAGGGATTGGCTACACCTTC.